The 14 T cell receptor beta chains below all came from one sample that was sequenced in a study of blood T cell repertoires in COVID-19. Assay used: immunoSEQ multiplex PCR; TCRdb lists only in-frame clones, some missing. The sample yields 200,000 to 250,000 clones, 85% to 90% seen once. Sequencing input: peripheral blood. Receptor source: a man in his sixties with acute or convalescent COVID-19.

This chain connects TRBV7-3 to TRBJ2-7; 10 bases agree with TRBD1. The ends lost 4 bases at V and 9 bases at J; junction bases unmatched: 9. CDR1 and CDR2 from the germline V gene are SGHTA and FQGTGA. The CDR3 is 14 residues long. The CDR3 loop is CASSYRDRGHGQYF. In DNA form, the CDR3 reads TGTGCCAGCAGCTACCGGGACAGGGGCCATGGGCAGTACTTC.

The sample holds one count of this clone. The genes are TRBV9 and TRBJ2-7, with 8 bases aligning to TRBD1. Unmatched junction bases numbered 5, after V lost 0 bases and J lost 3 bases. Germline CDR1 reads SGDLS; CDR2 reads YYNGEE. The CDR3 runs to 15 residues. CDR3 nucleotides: TGTGCCAGCAGCGTAGACGGGGACAGGATCTACGAGCAGTACTTC. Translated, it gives CASSVDGDRIYEQYF.

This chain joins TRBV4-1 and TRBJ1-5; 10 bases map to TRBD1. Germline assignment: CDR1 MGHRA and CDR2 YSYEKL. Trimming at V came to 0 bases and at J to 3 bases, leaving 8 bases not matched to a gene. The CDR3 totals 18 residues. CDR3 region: CASSQEVGGQGNNQPQHF. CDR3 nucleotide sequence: TGCGCCAGCAGCCAAGAAGTTGGGGGACAGGGGAACAATCAGCCCCAGCATTTT.

CDR3 nucleotides: TGTGCCAGCAGCCAAGAATGCGGCGACAGGGCAACGGGATGGTACTCCTATAATTCACCCCTCCACTTT. It codes for CASSQECGDRATGWYSYNSPLHF. The genes are TRBV3-1 (or the pseudogene TRBV3-2) and TRBJ1-6; TRBD1 agrees at 7 bases. CDR3 size: 23 residues. J was trimmed by 0 bases and V by 0 bases; bases with no gene match: 20. Germline V CDR1 and CDR2: LGHDT, YNNKEL (reference sequence).

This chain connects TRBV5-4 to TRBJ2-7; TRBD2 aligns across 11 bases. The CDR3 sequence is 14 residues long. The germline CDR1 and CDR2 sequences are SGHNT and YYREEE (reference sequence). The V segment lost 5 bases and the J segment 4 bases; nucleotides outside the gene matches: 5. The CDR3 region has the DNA TGTGCCAGCAGACCTAGCGGGGGGAAATACGAGCAGTACTTC. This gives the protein CASRPSGGKYEQYF.

This CDR3 is CASSLDRNTEAFF. The CDR3, as DNA: TGTGCCAGCAGCTTAGACAGGAACACTGAAGCTTTCTTT. V gene TRBV7-3 combines with J gene TRBJ1-1, with D possibly matching TRBD1 (5 bases). This CDR3 spans 13 amino acids. V lost 2 bases and J lost 1, with 5 bases in between. The germline V gene has CDR1 SGHTA and CDR2 FQGTGA. Full variable domain (outside the CDR3, taken from reference TRBV7-3 and TRBJ1-1): GAGVSQTPSNKVTEKGKYVELRCDPISGHTALYWYRQSLGQGPEFLIYFQGTGAADDSGLPNDRFFAVRPEGSVSTLKIQRTERGDSAVYLCASSLDRNTEAFFGQGTRLTVV.

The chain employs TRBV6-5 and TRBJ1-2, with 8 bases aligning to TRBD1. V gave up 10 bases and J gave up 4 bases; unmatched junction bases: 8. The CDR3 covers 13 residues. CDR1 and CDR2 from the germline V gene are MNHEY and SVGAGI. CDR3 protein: CATSDRGGYGYTF. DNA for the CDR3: TGTGCCACCTCCGACAGGGGAGGCTATGGCTACACCTTC.

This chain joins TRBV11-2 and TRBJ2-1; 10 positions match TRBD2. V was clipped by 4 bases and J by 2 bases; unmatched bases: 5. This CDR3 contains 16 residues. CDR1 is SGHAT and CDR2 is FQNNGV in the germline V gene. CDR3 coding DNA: TGTGCCAGCAGCTCTGGTAGCGGGGGGCCCTACAATGAGCAGTTCTTC. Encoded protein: CASSSGSGGPYNEQFF.

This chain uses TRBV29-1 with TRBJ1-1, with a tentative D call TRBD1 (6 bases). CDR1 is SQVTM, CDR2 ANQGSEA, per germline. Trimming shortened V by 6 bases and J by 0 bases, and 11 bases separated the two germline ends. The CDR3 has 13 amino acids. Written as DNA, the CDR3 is TGCAGCGTCGGGCAGGGGCTGAACACTGAAGCTTTCTTT. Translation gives CSVGQGLNTEAFF.

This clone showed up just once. The CDR3 DNA reads as TGTGCCAGCAGCCAACTAGCGGGGGTAAGCTCTGGGGCCAACGTCCTGACTTTC. Amino acid sequence: CASSQLAGVSSGANVLTF. V usage is TRBV3-1 (or the pseudogene TRBV3-2) and J usage is TRBJ2-6, with 10 bases lining up with TRBD2. The germline gives CDR1 LGHDT, CDR2 YNNKEL (reference sequence). Trimming removed 2 bases from V and 0 bases from J; junction bases left unmatched: 4. This CDR3 has 18 amino acids.

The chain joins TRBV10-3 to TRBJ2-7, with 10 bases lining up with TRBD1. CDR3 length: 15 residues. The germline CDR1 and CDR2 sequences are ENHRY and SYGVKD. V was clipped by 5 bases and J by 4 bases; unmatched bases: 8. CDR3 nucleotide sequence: TGTGCCATCAGTCCCATCCCGGGACAGGGGTACGAGCAGTACTTC. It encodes CAISPIPGQGYEQYF.

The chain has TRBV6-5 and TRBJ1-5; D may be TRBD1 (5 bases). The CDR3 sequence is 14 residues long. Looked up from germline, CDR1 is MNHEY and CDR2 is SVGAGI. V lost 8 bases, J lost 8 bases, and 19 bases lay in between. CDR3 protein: CASLTRGSPEPQHF. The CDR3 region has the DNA TGTGCCAGCCTGACCCGGGGGTCCCCGGAGCCCCAGCATTTT.

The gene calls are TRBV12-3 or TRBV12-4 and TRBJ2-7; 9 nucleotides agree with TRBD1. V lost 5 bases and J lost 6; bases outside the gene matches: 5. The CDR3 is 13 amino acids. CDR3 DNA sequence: TGTGCCAGCAGTCCGGGACAGGGCGCCGAGCAGTACTTC. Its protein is CASSPGQGAEQYF.

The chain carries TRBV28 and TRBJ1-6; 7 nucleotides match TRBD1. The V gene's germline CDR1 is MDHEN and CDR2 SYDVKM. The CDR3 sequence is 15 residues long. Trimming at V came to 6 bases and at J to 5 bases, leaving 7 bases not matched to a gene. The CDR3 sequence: CASSSRDSHNSPLHF. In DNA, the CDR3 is TGTGCCAGCAGCAGCCGGGACAGTCATAATTCACCCCTCCACTTT.